The clone carrying this T cell receptor (beta chain) turned up a few times. TCRdb itself ran the 5' RACE reads through MiXCR, one entry per CDR3 protein. This table holds about 35,000 distinct CDR3 sequences, under 4% found once. As for time point: sample taken at primary tumor resection. A total of 72 untreated early-stage non-small cell lung cancer patients served as donors. Unsorted samples of tumor, nontumor lung or frozen PBMC had their whole RNA sequenced. The data originate from a study of spatial heterogeneity in lung cancer. Germline V gene data show CDR1 as DFQATT and CDR2 as SNEGSKA (reference sequence). The CDR3 has 13 amino acids.

This specimen consisted of normal lung tissue next to the tumor, obtained at surgery. The chain carries TRBV20-1 and TRBJ1-6, with TRBD1 identical over 7 bases. This receptor was taken from a male donor with early-stage non-small cell lung cancer. The CDR3 DNA reads TGCAGCCTTAGGACAGGTAGCGATTCACCCCTCCACTTT. This translates into CSLRTGSDSPLHF.